The 15 T cell receptor beta chains given below trace back to one sample, sequenced in a study of blood T cell repertoires in COVID-19. Libraries were prepared by immunoSEQ multiplex PCR; TCRdb keeps only in-frame clonotypes and omits some of them. The sample lists about 63,000 clones, 84% occurring once. Sequencing input: peripheral blood. These receptors were collected from a human donor in a cohort sampled during active COVID-19.

CDR3 region: CASSVESGRSYNEQFF. CDR3 coding DNA: TGTGCCAGCAGCGTAGAGAGCGGGAGGTCCTACAATGAGCAGTTCTTC. The V gene is TRBV9, the J gene TRBJ2-1; the match to TRBD2 covers 9 bases. The V gene end was trimmed by 0 bases and the J gene end by 1 base; junction bases not matched to a gene: 2. The CDR3 sequence is 16 residues long. Germline CDR1 is SGDLS and CDR2 is YYNGEE.

The chain employs TRBV14 and TRBJ1-1; D is ambiguous. The CDR3 runs to 17 residues. The germline V gene encodes CDR1 SGHDN and CDR2 FVKESK. V was clipped by 0 bases and J by 1 base, with 15 bases between them. CDR3 amino acids: CASSQDLGVLRNTEAFF. The CDR3 DNA follows: TGTGCCAGCAGCCAAGATCTCGGGGTTCTCAGGAACACTGAAGCTTTCTTT.

This chain connects TRBV28 to TRBJ1-6, with 7 bases fitting TRBD1. Germline V gene data show CDR1 as MDHEN and CDR2 as SYDVKM. J lost 1 base, V lost 7 bases, and 7 bases had no gene match. The CDR3 runs 16 residues. The CDR3 DNA sequence: TGTGCCAGCATCTCACAGGGGAGTTCCTATAATTCACCCCTCCACTTT. Amino acid sequence: CASISQGSSYNSPLHF.

This sequence joins TRBV6-5 and TRBJ2-2; D might be TRBD1 (6 bases). Trimming pared 2 bases from V and 7 bases from J, leaving 14 bases between. Per germline, CDR1 MNHEY and CDR2 SVGAGI. The CDR3 sequence is 15 residues long. The CDR3 DNA is TGTGCCAGCAGTTACCCTAACAGGGTGGACGGGGAGCTGTTTTTT. Amino acids: CASSYPNRVDGELFF.

The chain joins TRBV6-5 to TRBJ2-7; D perhaps matches TRBD1 (5 bases). The V gene lost 10 bases and the J gene lost 4 bases, with 20 bases spanning the gap. The CDR3 consists of 14 residues. CDR1 and CDR2 (germline): MNHEY, SVGAGI. The CDR3 sequence: CAIGRAGPPYEQYF. CDR3 DNA: TGTGCCATCGGCAGGGCTGGCCCTCCGTACGAGCAGTACTTC.

This chain joins TRBV7-2 and TRBJ1-1, with D possibly being TRBD1 (5 bases). Trimming removed 4 bases at V and 10 bases at J, with 13 bases between. This CDR3 is built from 12 residues. CDR1 is SGHTA and CDR2 is FQGNSA in the germline V gene. As DNA, the CDR3 is TGTGCCAGCAGCTCCTTCGGGCAGGGAGCTTTCTTT. Translated: CASSSFGQGAFF.

The J gene is TRBJ1-4, the V gene TRBV5-8; 7 bases match TRBD1. Germline CDR1 reads SGHTS; CDR2 reads YDEGEE. CDR3 length: 15 amino acids. J was trimmed by 0 bases and V by 2 bases; bases with no gene match: 1. The CDR3, as DNA: TGTGCCAGCAGCTTAGGGGGCTCAACTAATGAAAAACTGTTTTTT. It yields the protein CASSLGGSTNEKLFF.

V and J are TRBV5-4 and TRBJ2-7, with D hard to call. Germline CDR1 is SGHNT and CDR2 is YYREEE (reference sequence). The CDR3 contains 13 residues. V was clipped by 1 base and J by 3 bases, with 8 bases between them. Here the CDR3 reads CASSLRPGYEQYF. The CDR3 bases are TGTGCCAGCAGCTTGCGTCCCGGCTACGAGCAGTACTTC.

The chain uses TRBV11-3 and TRBJ2-3; D is ambiguous. Germline V gene sequence: CDR1 SGHNT, CDR2 YENEEA. V was pared by 1 base and J by 5 bases, with 7 bases between. The CDR3 extends over 13 amino acids. In nucleotides, the CDR3 is TGTGCCAGCAGCTTAGGCCCCAGAGATACGCAGTATTTT. Protein: CASSLGPRDTQYF.

This chain joins TRBV14 and TRBJ2-7; perhaps TRBD1 as D (5 bases). V was trimmed by 0 bases and J by 3 bases, leaving 9 bases between them. The CDR3 runs to 14 residues. The V gene's germline CDR1 is SGHDN and CDR2 FVKESK. The CDR3 here is CASSQEAGIYEQYF. DNA for the CDR3: TGTGCCAGCAGCCAAGAGGCAGGGATCTACGAGCAGTACTTC.

This clone has a handful of counts. V and J are TRBV24-1 and TRBJ2-7; 9 bases fit TRBD1. Germline V CDR1 and CDR2: KGHDR, SFDVKD. V was pared by 5 bases and J by 5 bases, with 15 bases of the junction left unmatched. The CDR3 covers 17 residues. Here the CDR3 DNA reads TGTGCCACCAGTGGCATAATACCGGGACAGGGTGTGCACGAGCAGTACTTC. Protein sequence: CATSGIIPGQGVHEQYF.

Only one count was recorded for this clone. CDR3 sequence (DNA): TGTGCCAGCAGTGGACAGGGGAGAGCCTACGAGCAGTACTTC. It encodes CASSGQGRAYEQYF. The chain is built from TRBV2 and TRBJ2-7, with TRBD1 matching 8 bases. V lost 4 bases and J lost 2; bases outside the gene matches: 4. CDR1 SNHLY and CDR2 FYNNEI come from the germline V gene. The CDR3 is made up of 14 amino acids.

V is TRBV28 and J is TRBJ2-7, with TRBD2 identical over 13 bases. The CDR3 runs to 19 residues. The germline gives CDR1 MDHEN, CDR2 SYDVKM. The ends lost 5 bases at V and 2 bases at J; junction bases unmatched: 15. The CDR3 loop is CASSPWITSGREKTYEQYF. DNA for the CDR3: TGTGCCAGCAGTCCCTGGATAACTAGCGGGAGGGAAAAAACCTACGAGCAGTACTTC.

The gene calls are TRBV28 and TRBJ2-4, with TRBD2 matching 11 bases. V dropped 2 bases and J dropped 9; count of bases not matched to a gene: 18. Per germline, CDR1 MDHEN and CDR2 SYDVKM. The CDR3 has 19 residues. CDR3 in DNA: TGTGCCAGCAGTTTAAGTACTAGCGGGAGATGGGCCCCCCGAGGCATTCAGTACTTC. It translates to CASSLSTSGRWAPRGIQYF. Combining the CDR3 with reference TRBV28 and TRBJ2-4 gives the whole variable domain DVKVTQSSRYLVKRTGEKVFLECVQDMDHENMFWYRQDPGLGLRLIYFSYDVKMKEKGDIPEGYSVSREKKERFSLILESASTNQTSMYLCASSLSTSGRWAPRGIQYFGAGTRLSVL.

The chain's CDR3 is CSVRQGMRETQYF. The CDR3 DNA reads as TGCAGCGTTCGGCAGGGGATGAGGGAGACCCAGTACTTC. The chain has TRBV29-1 and TRBJ2-5; possibly TRBD1 for D (6 bases). Germline V lookup: CDR1 SQVTM, CDR2 ANQGSEA. The CDR3 covers 13 residues. The ends were cut back, 5 bases at V and 5 bases at J, with 15 bases in the middle.